Below, 23 T cell receptor beta chains from the same sample are listed, as sequenced in a study of shared clonotypes between healthy human individuals. TCRdb's table, derived via immunoSEQ multiplex PCR, lists solely in-frame clones and lacks some. The sample lists around 1.6 million clones; around 98% were seen once. Specimen: naive CD4+ T cells sorted from blood. The subset denotes: CD45RA+ positively selected. These receptors all stem from a man in his thirties or forties in good health.

For this clone: This CDR3 is also generated by other DNA sequences in the sample. V gene TRBV5-4 combines with J gene TRBJ2-5, with D perhaps assigned TRBD1 or TRBD2 (7 bases each). CDR1 and CDR2 (germline): SGHNT, YYREEE (reference sequence). V lost 2 bases to trimming and J lost 5 bases, with 13 bases between them. The CDR3 runs 14 residues. CDR3 residues: CASSLGQGGETQYF. In nucleotides, the CDR3 is TGTGCCAGCAGCTTAGGGCAGGGGGGGGAGACCCAGTACTTC.

CDR3 bases: TGTGCCAGCAGCTCAACGGGTCGTGGGGGGAACTATGGCTACACCTTC. Protein product: CASSSTGRGGNYGYTF. The chain has TRBV5-6 and TRBJ1-2, with D maybe TRBD1 (5 bases). Trimming removed 3 bases at V and 2 bases at J, with 17 bases between. Germline CDR1 and CDR2: SGHDT and YYEEEE. CDR3 size: 16 residues.

This clone was picked up one time. V gene TRBV7-9 combines with J gene TRBJ1-2; no reliable D call. V was pared by 7 bases and J by 4 bases, with 19 bases between. From germline, CDR1 is SEHNR and CDR2 FQNEAQ (reference sequence). The length of the CDR3 is 15 residues. CDR3 DNA sequence: TGTGCCAGCAAGCAAAGCGGGTCGACTGGCTATGGCTACACCTTC. Translating it yields CASKQSGSTGYGYTF. Supplemented by reference TRBV7-9 and TRBJ1-2, the full variable domain reads DTGVSQNPRHKITKRGQNVTFRCDPISEHNRLYWYRQTLGQGPEFLTYFQNEAQLEKSRLLSDRFSAERPKGSFSTLEIQRTEQGDSAMYLCASKQSGSTGYGYTFGSGTRLTVV.

CDR3 residues: CASRPGLATGELFF. The CDR3 DNA reads TGTGCCAGCAGGCCGGGACTAGCCACCGGGGAGCTGTTTTTT. This chain joins TRBV2 and TRBJ2-2; 9 bases line up with TRBD2. Trimming cost V 6 bases and J 4 bases; bases outside gene matches: 3. CDR1 and CDR2 (germline): SNHLY, FYNNEI. The CDR3 extends over 14 amino acids.

This chain links TRBV15 with TRBJ2-1, with TRBD2 matching 10 bases. CDR1 and CDR2 from the germline V gene are LNHNV and YYDKDF (reference sequence). The V segment lost 1 base and the J segment 1 base; nucleotides outside the gene matches: 7. CDR3 length: 18 amino acids. The CDR3 DNA reads as TGTGCCACCAGCAGAGTAACAGGAGCGGGAGGGTCCTACAATGAGCAGTTCTTC. Translation: CATSRVTGAGGSYNEQFF.

The V and J genes are TRBV7-3 and TRBJ1-2; tentatively, D is TRBD1 (5 bases). The V and J ends lost 2 bases and 13 bases respectively, with 17 bases between them. CDR1 and CDR2 from the germline V gene are SGHTA and FQGTGA. This CDR3 has 13 amino acids. The CDR3 region has the DNA TGTGCCAGCAGCTTATCGGGACCCATGGGGGTCACCTTC. Its protein product is CASSLSGPMGVTF.

Turning to this clone: This CDR3 is also generated by other DNA sequences in the sample. This chain connects TRBV18 to TRBJ2-3, with D possibly being TRBD2 (6 bases). CDR3 length: 16 amino acids. The germline V and J ends were trimmed by 3 bases and 0 bases, with 13 bases remaining between them. Germline-derived CDR1 and CDR2 are KGHSH and LQKENI. The CDR3 sequence: CASSPLSRGSTDTQYF. DNA of the CDR3: TGTGCCAGCTCACCTCTGTCACGGGGGAGCACAGATACGCAGTATTTT.

The genes are TRBV2 and TRBJ2-1; the match to TRBD2 covers 8 bases. The CDR3 totals 15 residues. CDR1 and CDR2 from the germline V gene are SNHLY and FYNNEI. Trimming took 10 bases from V and 0 from J; bases not matched to a gene: 8. The CDR3 loop reads CAIGVSGSSYNEQFF. Here the CDR3 DNA reads TGTGCCATCGGCGTCAGCGGGAGCTCCTACAATGAGCAGTTCTTC.

The chain's CDR3 is CASSQSTGAFNQPQHF. In DNA form, the CDR3 reads TGCGCCAGCAGTCAATCGACAGGGGCGTTCAATCAGCCCCAGCATTTT. V and J are TRBV23-1 and TRBJ1-5; the match to TRBD1 covers 8 bases. TRBV23-1 is given ORF status, its function remaining uncertain. The V gene end was trimmed by 0 bases and the J gene end by 3 bases; junction bases not matched to a gene: 4. The CDR3 extends over 16 amino acids.

This chain links TRBV5-1 with TRBJ2-1; 7 bases align to TRBD1. With 0 bases clipped from V and 5 bases from J, the junction kept 2 bases outside the gene matches. This CDR3 is 14 amino acids long. Germline V gene data show CDR1 as SGHRS and CDR2 as YFSETQ. The DNA of the CDR3 is TGCGCCAGCAGCTTGGGGCAGGGGGACAATGAGCAGTTCTTC. Translation gives CASSLGQGDNEQFF.

The CDR3 sequence is CATSREGRRGNEKLFF. The CDR3 bases are TGTGCCACCAGCAGGGAAGGACGGCGGGGGAATGAAAAACTGTTTTTT. This rearrangement joins TRBV15 to TRBJ1-4; D perhaps matches TRBD1 (5 bases). There are 16 residues in the CDR3. The V end lost 3 bases, the J end lost 5 bases, and 16 bases lay between the germline ends. The V gene's germline CDR1 is LNHNV and CDR2 YYDKDF (reference sequence).

The chain combines TRBV6-1 with TRBJ2-6, with 7 nucleotides matching TRBD1. Germline-derived CDR1 and CDR2 are MNHNS and SASEGT. This CDR3 comprises 15 residues. V lost 8 bases, J lost 2 bases, and 6 bases stayed unmatched. The CDR3 nucleotides are TGTGCCAGCCGACAGGGTGCTACTGGGGCCAACGTCCTGACTTTC. Translated, it gives CASRQGATGANVLTF.

The chain has TRBV5-1 and TRBJ2-7, with D possibly being TRBD2 (6 bases). The CDR3 runs 14 residues. V lost 5 bases to trimming and J lost 5 bases, with 17 bases between them. Germline V gives CDR1 SGHRS, CDR2 YFSETQ. The CDR3 DNA follows: TGCGCCAGCAGGCAGGAAGGGAGGAACCACGAGCAGTACTTC. It yields the protein CASRQEGRNHEQYF.

V is TRBV4-1 and J is TRBJ1-1, with 7 bases that match TRBD1. The CDR3 sequence is 16 residues long. The germline V gene encodes CDR1 MGHRA and CDR2 YSYEKL. V shed 0 bases, J shed 4 bases, and the junction held 8 bases outside the gene matches. The CDR3 is CASSQDQLPGGTEAFF. CDR3 nucleotide sequence: TGCGCCAGCAGCCAAGATCAGTTGCCAGGGGGCACTGAAGCTTTCTTT.

As regards this clone: This specimen includes other DNA sequences encoding the same CDR3. The chain links TRBV4-3 to TRBJ2-3; D not certain. This CDR3 region has 14 residues. Germline V gives CDR1 LGHNA, CDR2 YSLEER. Trimming removed 0 bases from V and 3 bases from J, with 7 bases in between. The CDR3 nucleotides read TGCGCCAGCAGCCAAGATTCTCTAACAGATACGCAGTATTTT. Translation: CASSQDSLTDTQYF.

This chain uses TRBV6-5 with TRBJ2-1, with a tentative D call TRBD1 (5 bases). The V gene's germline CDR1 is MNHEY and CDR2 SVGAGI. The CDR3 has 14 amino acids. Trimming removed 11 bases at V and 6 bases at J, with 20 bases between. CDR3 coding DNA: TGTGCCTGCCAAAAACCAGGGAAACCCAATGAGCAGTTCTTC. Protein product: CACQKPGKPNEQFF.

This chain's CDR3 is CAISDGSSGGLNTIYF. CDR3 DNA sequence: TGTGCCATCAGTGACGGAAGTTCTGGGGGGTTAAACACCATATATTTT. This chain uses TRBV10-3 with TRBJ1-3, with D perhaps matching TRBD1 (5 bases). V lost 3 bases to trimming and J lost 6 bases, with 18 bases between them. The CDR3 length is 16 residues. Germline CDR1 ENHRY, CDR2 SYGVKD.

The rearrangement joins TRBV28 to TRBJ1-2, with 10 bases matching TRBD1. Trimming removed 4 bases from V and 4 bases from J; junction bases left unmatched: 6. Germline CDR1 MDHEN, CDR2 SYDVKM. The CDR3 is made up of 15 amino acids. CDR3 sequence: CASSSRTGGVYGYTF. In DNA form, the CDR3 reads TGTGCCAGCAGTTCCCGGACAGGGGGGGTCTATGGCTACACCTTC.

The chain carries TRBV29-1 and TRBJ2-6; TRBD1 agrees at 10 bases. This CDR3 is 13 amino acids long. Germline CDR1 reads SQVTM; CDR2 reads ANQGSEA. The V and J ends lost 4 bases and 9 bases, in that order; junction bases with no gene match: 3. The CDR3 is CSVGDRGVNVLTF. CDR3 in DNA: TGCAGCGTTGGGGACAGGGGAGTCAACGTCCTGACTTTC.

J is TRBJ1-5 and V is TRBV28; D perhaps matches TRBD1 (5 bases). Germline CDR1 MDHEN, CDR2 SYDVKM. The CDR3 runs 13 residues. Between the trimmed V and J ends, which lost 5 bases and 7 bases, there was a span of 12 bases. The CDR3 is CASSITGSQPQHF. CDR3 sequence (DNA): TGTGCCAGCAGTATAACAGGTTCCCAGCCCCAGCATTTT.

The rearrangement uses TRBV6-1 and TRBJ2-3, with 10 positions matching TRBD1. CDR1 is MNHNS and CDR2 is SASEGT in the germline V gene. CDR3 length equals 14 residues. The ends lost 4 bases at V and 8 bases at J; junction bases unmatched: 6. The CDR3 nucleotides read TGTGCCAGCAGTGGACAGGGGGCTGTTGGTACGCAGTATTTT. This encodes CASSGQGAVGTQYF.

The rearrangement uses TRBV18 and TRBJ2-1; TRBD1 aligns across 7 bases. J was trimmed by 0 bases and V by 4 bases; bases with no gene match: 12. Germline loops: CDR1 KGHSH, CDR2 LQKENI. The length of the CDR3 is 18 residues. This CDR3 reads CASSRQGERGGSYNEQFF. The DNA of the CDR3 is TGTGCCAGCTCACGACAGGGTGAACGGGGTGGCTCCTACAATGAGCAGTTCTTC.

The J gene is TRBJ2-7, the V gene TRBV27; 8 bases agree with TRBD2. CDR3 size: 14 residues. The V segment lost 5 bases and the J segment 2 bases; nucleotides outside the gene matches: 5. Germline loops: CDR1 MNHEY, CDR2 SMNVEV (reference sequence). The CDR3 here is CASSHSGLAYEQYF. The DNA for the CDR3 is TGTGCCAGCAGTCACTCGGGACTAGCCTACGAGCAGTACTTC.